The 7 T cell receptor beta chains in this list originate from one sample, sequenced in a study of identical twins. TCRdb redid the calling of the 5' RACE reads with MiXCR, one entry per CDR3 protein. The table shows 1.5 million to 2 million distinct CDR3 sequences, with around 29% occurring only once. Sequences were obtained from cord blood. The receptors here all came from a newborn girl in good health.

There are many counts of this clonotype. The V and J genes are TRBV13 and TRBJ2-4; 9 nucleotides match TRBD2. V trimming: 2 bases; J trimming: 4 bases; junction bases outside the gene matches: 6. The CDR3 consists of 16 residues. CDR1 and CDR2 from the germline V gene are PRHDT and FYEKMQ (reference sequence). CDR3 residues: CASSLRRGGLKNIQYF. Written as DNA, the CDR3 is TGTGCCAGCAGCTTAAGGCGGGGGGGCCTGAAAAACATTCAGTACTTC.

With regard to this clonotype: A junction end diverges from the germline sequence, so it may reflect a read error. The rearrangement uses TRBV20-1 and TRBJ1-2; D is possibly TRBD1 (5 bases). This CDR3 is 15 amino acids long. Germline assignment: CDR1 DFQATT and CDR2 SNEGSKA (reference sequence). The CDR3 loop is CSVRENRKGLYGYTF. The CDR3 DNA is TGCAGTGTTAGAGAGAACAGGAAAGGTCTCTATGGCTACACCTTC.

This clonotype was counted only a few times. The chain couples TRBV7-9 to TRBJ2-2, with 7 bases lining up with TRBD1. V lost 5 bases to trimming and J lost 4 bases; unmatched junction nucleotides: 7. This CDR3 has 15 residues. Germline V gene lookup returns CDR1 SEHNR and CDR2 FQNEAQ (reference sequence). CDR3 nucleotides: TGTGCCAGCAGCCCCTCGGACAGGCCCACCGGGGAGCTGTTTTTT. Its protein product is CASSPSDRPTGELFF.

The V gene is TRBV6-9, the J gene TRBJ1-1, with 7 bases lining up with TRBD1. In germline, CDR1 is MNHGY, CDR2 SVAAGI. The CDR3 has 10 amino acids. Trimming took 6 bases from V and 12 from J; bases not matched to a gene: 4. In DNA, the CDR3 is TGTGCCAGCAGCGACAGGGTAACTTTCTTT. Its translation: CASSDRVTFF.

This clonotype was counted only a few times. As DNA, the CDR3 is TGCAGTGCTAGTAGGGGGCCTTGGGAGACCCAGTACTTC. Its protein product is CSASRGPWETQYF. V is TRBV20-1 and J is TRBJ2-5; the match to TRBD1 covers 7 bases. There are 13 residues in the CDR3. Per germline, CDR1 DFQATT and CDR2 SNEGSKA (reference sequence). After removal of 3 bases from V and 5 bases from J, the junction contained 6 bases not matched to a gene.

The chain employs TRBV7-8 and TRBJ2-1; TRBD2 aligns across 9 bases. Unmatched junction bases numbered 14, after V lost 5 bases and J lost 3 bases. Germline V gene sequence: CDR1 SGHVS, CDR2 FQNEAQ. This CDR3 is 18 amino acids long. DNA for the CDR3: TGTGCCAGCAGCCCATTAGGGATAGCGGGAGTAGGCTACAATGAGCAGTTCTTC. Amino acid sequence: CASSPLGIAGVGYNEQFF.

This clonotype was seen more than once but under ten times. The chain links TRBV11-1 to TRBJ2-3; D uncertain. V lost 2 bases and J 4 bases, leaving 7 bases between the germline ends. The CDR3 sequence is 13 residues long. Looked up from germline, CDR1 is SGHAT and CDR2 is FQDESV (reference sequence). The CDR3 sequence is CASSLRTPDTQYF. The CDR3 DNA reads as TGTGCCAGCAGCTTAAGGACCCCAGATACGCAGTATTTT.